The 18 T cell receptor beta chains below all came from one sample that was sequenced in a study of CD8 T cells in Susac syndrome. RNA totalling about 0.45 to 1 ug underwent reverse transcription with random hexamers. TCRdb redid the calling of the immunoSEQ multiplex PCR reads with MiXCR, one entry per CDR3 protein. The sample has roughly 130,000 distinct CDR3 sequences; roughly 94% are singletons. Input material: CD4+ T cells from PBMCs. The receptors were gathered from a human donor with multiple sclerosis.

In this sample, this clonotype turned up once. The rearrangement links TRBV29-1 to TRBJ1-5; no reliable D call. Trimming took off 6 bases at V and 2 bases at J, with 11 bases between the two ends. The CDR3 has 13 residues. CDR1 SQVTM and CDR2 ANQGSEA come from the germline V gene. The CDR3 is CSVRDGGNQPQHF. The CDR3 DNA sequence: TGCAGCGTGAGGGATGGGGGCAATCAGCCCCAGCATTTT.

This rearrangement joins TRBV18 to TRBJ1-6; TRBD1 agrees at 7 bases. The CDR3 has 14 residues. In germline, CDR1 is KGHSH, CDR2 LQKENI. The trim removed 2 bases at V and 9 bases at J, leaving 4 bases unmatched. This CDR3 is CASSPVQGPSPLHF. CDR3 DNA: TGTGCCAGCTCACCAGTACAGGGGCCTTCACCCCTCCACTTT.

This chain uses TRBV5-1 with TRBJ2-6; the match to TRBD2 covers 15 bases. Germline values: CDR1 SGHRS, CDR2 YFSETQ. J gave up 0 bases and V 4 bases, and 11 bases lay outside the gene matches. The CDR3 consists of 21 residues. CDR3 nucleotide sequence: TGCGCCAGCAGCATTGACACGGGACTAGCGGGGGGCTTCTCTGGGGCCAACGTCCTGACTTTC. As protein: CASSIDTGLAGGFSGANVLTF.

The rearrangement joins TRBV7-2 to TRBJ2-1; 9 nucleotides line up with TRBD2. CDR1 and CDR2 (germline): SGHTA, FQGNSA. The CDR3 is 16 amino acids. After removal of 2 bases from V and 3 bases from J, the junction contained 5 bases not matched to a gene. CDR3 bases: TGTGCCAGCAGCTTATTCGCTAGCGGGATCTACAATGAGCAGTTCTTC. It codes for CASSLFASGIYNEQFF.

Written as DNA, the CDR3 is TGTGCCAGCAGCTACGACCCGAGCTCCTACGAGCAGTACTTC. The encoded protein is CASSYDPSSYEQYF. The chain has TRBV11-2 and TRBJ2-7; D gene unclear. V shed 4 bases and J shed 0 bases, with 10 bases lying between them. The V gene's germline CDR1 is SGHAT and CDR2 FQNNGV. CDR3 size: 14 residues.

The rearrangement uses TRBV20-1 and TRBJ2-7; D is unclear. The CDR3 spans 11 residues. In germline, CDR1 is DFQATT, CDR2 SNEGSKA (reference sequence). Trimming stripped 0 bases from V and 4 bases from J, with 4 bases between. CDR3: CSARDPYEQYF. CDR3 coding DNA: TGCAGTGCTAGAGATCCGTACGAGCAGTACTTC.

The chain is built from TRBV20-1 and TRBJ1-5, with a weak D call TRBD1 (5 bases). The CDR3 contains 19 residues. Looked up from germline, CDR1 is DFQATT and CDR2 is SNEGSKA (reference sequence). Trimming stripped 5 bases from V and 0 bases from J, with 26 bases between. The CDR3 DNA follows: TGCAGTGCTGGTGGGGCTCCTTCCTGGCAGCGCATTAGCAATCAGCCCCAGCATTTT. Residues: CSAGGAPSWQRISNQPQHF.

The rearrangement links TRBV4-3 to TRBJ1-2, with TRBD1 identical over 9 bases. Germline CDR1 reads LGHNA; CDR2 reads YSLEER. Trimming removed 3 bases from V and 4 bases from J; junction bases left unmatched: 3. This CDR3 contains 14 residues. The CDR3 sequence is CASSQGTGTYGYTF. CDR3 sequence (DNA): TGCGCCAGCAGCCAGGGGACAGGGACCTATGGCTACACCTTC.

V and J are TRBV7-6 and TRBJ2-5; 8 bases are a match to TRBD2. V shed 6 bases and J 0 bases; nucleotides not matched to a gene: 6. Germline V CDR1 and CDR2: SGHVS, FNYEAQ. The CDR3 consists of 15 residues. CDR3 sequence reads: CASSRAGAYQETQYF. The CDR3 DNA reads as TGTGCCAGCAGTAGAGCGGGGGCGTACCAAGAGACCCAGTACTTC.

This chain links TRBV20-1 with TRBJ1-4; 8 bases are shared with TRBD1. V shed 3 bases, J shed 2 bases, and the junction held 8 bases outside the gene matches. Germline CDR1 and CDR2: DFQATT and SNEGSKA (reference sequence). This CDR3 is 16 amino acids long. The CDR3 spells CSASDDRGFTNEKLFF. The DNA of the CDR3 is TGCAGTGCTAGCGACGACAGGGGATTTACTAATGAAAAACTGTTTTTT.

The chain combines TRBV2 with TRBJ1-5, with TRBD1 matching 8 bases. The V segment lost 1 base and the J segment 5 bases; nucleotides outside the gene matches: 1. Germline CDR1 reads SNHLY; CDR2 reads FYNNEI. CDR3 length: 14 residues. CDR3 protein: CASSEGQGYQPQHF. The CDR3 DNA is TGTGCCAGCAGTGAAGGACAGGGGTATCAGCCCCAGCATTTT.

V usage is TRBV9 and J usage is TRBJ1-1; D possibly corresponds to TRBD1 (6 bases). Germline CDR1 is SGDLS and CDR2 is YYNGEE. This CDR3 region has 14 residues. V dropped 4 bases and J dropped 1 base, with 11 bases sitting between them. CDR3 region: CASSSQGPNTEAFF. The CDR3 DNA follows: TGTGCCAGCAGCTCCCAGGGGCCGAACACTGAAGCTTTCTTT.

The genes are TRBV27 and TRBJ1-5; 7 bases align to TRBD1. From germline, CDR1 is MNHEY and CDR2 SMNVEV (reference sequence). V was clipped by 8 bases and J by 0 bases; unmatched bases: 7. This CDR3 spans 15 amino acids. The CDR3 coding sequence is TGTGCCAGCGGACAGGACGTTTATAGCAATCAGCCCCAGCATTTT. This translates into CASGQDVYSNQPQHF.

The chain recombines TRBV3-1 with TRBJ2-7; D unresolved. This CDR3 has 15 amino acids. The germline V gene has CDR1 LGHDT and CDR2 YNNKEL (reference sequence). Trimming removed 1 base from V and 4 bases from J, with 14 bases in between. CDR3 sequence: CASSQAGSGPYEQYF. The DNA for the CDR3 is TGTGCCAGCAGCCAAGCCGGATCCGGACCTTACGAGCAGTACTTC.

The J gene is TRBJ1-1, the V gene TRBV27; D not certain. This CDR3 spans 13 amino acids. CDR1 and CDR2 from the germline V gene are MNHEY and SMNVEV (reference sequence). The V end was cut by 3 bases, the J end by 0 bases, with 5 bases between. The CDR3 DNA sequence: TGTGCCAGCAGTTTTAGGATGAACACTGAAGCTTTCTTT. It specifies CASSFRMNTEAFF.

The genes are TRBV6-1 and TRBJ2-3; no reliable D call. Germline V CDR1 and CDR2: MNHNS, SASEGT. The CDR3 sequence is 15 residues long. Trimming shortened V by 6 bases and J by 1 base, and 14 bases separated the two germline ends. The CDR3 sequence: CASSPRPEGTDTQYF. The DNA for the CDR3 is TGTGCCAGCAGCCCCCGACCTGAGGGCACAGATACGCAGTATTTT.

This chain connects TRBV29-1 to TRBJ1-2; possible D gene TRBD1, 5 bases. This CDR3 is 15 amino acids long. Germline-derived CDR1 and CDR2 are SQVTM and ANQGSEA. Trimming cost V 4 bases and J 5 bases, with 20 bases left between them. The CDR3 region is CSVGHPDRPYYGYTF. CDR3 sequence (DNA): TGCAGCGTTGGCCACCCAGACAGACCCTATTATGGCTACACCTTC.

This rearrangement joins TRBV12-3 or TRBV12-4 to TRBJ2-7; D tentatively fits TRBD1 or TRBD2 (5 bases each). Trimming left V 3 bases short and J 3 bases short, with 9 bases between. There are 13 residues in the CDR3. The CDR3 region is CASSFGAIYEQYF. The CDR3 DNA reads TGTGCCAGCAGTTTCGGGGCGATCTACGAGCAGTACTTC.